Shown below are 21 T cell receptor beta chains from a single sample sequenced in a study of CD8 T cells in Susac syndrome. RNA in amounts of about 0.5 to 1 ug was reverse transcribed with random hexamers. One entry per CDR3 protein results from TCRdb running MiXCR on the immunoSEQ multiplex PCR reads. The sample has 180,000 or so distinct CDR3 sequences, approximately 95% seen once. Sequenced input: CD4+ T cells from PBMCs. All receptors derive from a human donor in good health.

V usage is TRBV6-6 and J usage is TRBJ1-5; 7 nucleotides agree with TRBD1. V shed 5 bases, J shed 8 bases, and the junction held 9 bases outside the gene matches. CDR3 size: 14 residues. Germline V gene data show CDR1 as MNHNY and CDR2 as SVGAGI (reference sequence). The CDR3 DNA sequence: TGTGCCAGCAGTCCCAGGGGGGCAGTGGAGCCCCAGCATTTT. Translating gives CASSPRGAVEPQHF.

The chain links TRBV20-1 to TRBJ1-1; no firm D call. CDR1 and CDR2 (germline): DFQATT, SNEGSKA (reference sequence). The V gene lost 0 bases and the J gene lost 8 bases, with 13 bases spanning the gap. The CDR3 contains 13 residues. CDR3 sequence (DNA): TGCAGTGCTAGAGATCCTAGGGCGGGAGAAGCTTTCTTT. Translating gives CSARDPRAGEAFF.

The chain couples TRBV24-1 to TRBJ1-2; D gene uncertain. The CDR3 totals 14 residues. In germline, CDR1 is KGHDR, CDR2 SFDVKD. V dropped 1 base and J dropped 7 bases, with 12 bases sitting between them. CDR3 protein: CATSDLWGAAGYTF. CDR3 DNA: TGTGCCACCAGTGATTTATGGGGAGCGGCTGGCTACACCTTC.

The rearrangement links TRBV7-3 to TRBJ2-3; D ambiguous. Germline V gene data show CDR1 as SGHTA and CDR2 as FQGTGA. V was shortened by 1 base and J by 2 bases, with 7 bases between the two germline ends. The CDR3 spans 14 residues. CDR3 in DNA: TGTGCCAGCAGCTTAATGCAGACCACAGATACGCAGTATTTT. It codes for CASSLMQTTDTQYF.

The J gene is TRBJ2-1, the V gene TRBV30; D is unclear. CDR3 length: 11 residues. Germline V CDR1 and CDR2: GTSNPN, SVGIG (reference sequence). The V end lost 2 bases, the J end lost 10 bases, and 9 bases lay between the germline ends. In DNA, the CDR3 is TGTGCCTGGAGTAGTCAACGGGAGCAGTTCTTC. Translating it yields CAWSSQREQFF.

This chain uses TRBV29-1 with TRBJ1-2; D gene unclear. Germline loops: CDR1 SQVTM, CDR2 ANQGSEA. The V end was cut by 7 bases, the J end by 0 bases, with 9 bases between. The CDR3 extends over 12 amino acids. CDR3 sequence reads: CSALDPNYGYTF. As DNA, the CDR3 is TGCAGCGCACTCGATCCTAACTATGGCTACACCTTC.

The V gene is TRBV5-1, the J gene TRBJ2-7, with 7 bases identical to TRBD2. Germline CDR1 and CDR2: SGHRS and YFSETQ. After removal of 4 bases from V and 5 bases from J, the junction contained 12 bases not matched to a gene. The CDR3 runs 15 residues. This CDR3 reads CASSPHSGPGDEQYF. CDR3 nucleotide sequence: TGCGCCAGCAGCCCTCATAGCGGGCCGGGGGACGAGCAGTACTTC.

The CDR3 here is CASSYLSGRADNEQFF. The CDR3 DNA reads as TGTGCCAGCAGTTACCTGAGCGGGAGGGCCGACAATGAGCAGTTCTTC. V is TRBV6-5 and J is TRBJ2-1; 10 nucleotides line up with TRBD2. The CDR3 extends over 16 amino acids. The junction had 6 bases not matched to a gene; V was cut back by 2 bases and J by 5 bases. The germline V gene encodes CDR1 MNHEY and CDR2 SVGAGI.

The V and J genes are TRBV27 and TRBJ2-3; 8 bases map to TRBD2. The V gene end was trimmed by 8 bases and the J gene end by 1 base; junction bases not matched to a gene: 8. CDR3 size: 15 residues. CDR1 and CDR2 from the germline V gene are MNHEY and SMNVEV (reference sequence). The CDR3 here is CASRRTSRRTDTQYF. The CDR3, as DNA: TGTGCCAGCCGACGGACTAGCAGACGCACAGATACGCAGTATTTT.

There are a few counts of this clonotype. The V and J genes are TRBV7-9 and TRBJ2-1, with D unresolved. This CDR3 is built from 11 residues. The V gene's germline CDR1 is SEHNR and CDR2 FQNEAQ (reference sequence). V was trimmed by 1 base and J by 8 bases, leaving 3 bases between them. CDR3 bases: TGTGCCAGCAGCTTAGATTATGAGCAGTTCTTC. This codes for CASSLDYEQFF. The whole variable domain, remainder taken from reference TRBV7-9 and TRBJ2-1, is DTGVSQNPRHKITKRGQNVTFRCDPISEHNRLYWYRQTLGQGPEFLTYFQNEAQLEKSRLLSDRFSAERPKGSFSTLEIQRTEQGDSAMYLCASSLDYEQFFGPGTRLTVL.

The chain employs TRBV5-6 and TRBJ2-5; 7 bases map to TRBD1. The length of the CDR3 is 15 residues. Germline V gene data show CDR1 as SGHDT and CDR2 as YYEEEE. J was trimmed by 5 bases and V by 4 bases; bases with no gene match: 11. CDR3 loop: CASSLDRVIGETQYF. CDR3 in DNA: TGTGCCAGCAGCCTTGACAGGGTAATAGGGGAGACCCAGTACTTC.

V and J are TRBV20-1 and TRBJ1-2; TRBD1 agrees at 10 bases. The CDR3 totals 14 residues. The V gene end was trimmed by 0 bases and the J gene end by 8 bases; junction bases not matched to a gene: 6. Looked up from germline, CDR1 is DFQATT and CDR2 is SNEGSKA (reference sequence). This CDR3 is CSARDLGQGRGYTF. As DNA, the CDR3 is TGCAGTGCTAGAGATCTGGGACAGGGGAGAGGCTACACCTTC.

The rearrangement links TRBV28 to TRBJ2-5; D unclear. V lost 5 bases and J lost 2, with 9 bases in between. This CDR3 comprises 13 residues. The germline CDR1 and CDR2 sequences are MDHEN and SYDVKM. Here the CDR3 reads CASSLETQETQYF. CDR3 nucleotide sequence: TGTGCCAGCAGTCTGGAGACACAAGAGACCCAGTACTTC.

The rearrangement uses TRBV20-1 and TRBJ2-1; 11 bases agree with TRBD2. CDR1 and CDR2 (germline): DFQATT, SNEGSKA (reference sequence). The CDR3 spans 16 residues. V shed 5 bases and J 9 bases; nucleotides not matched to a gene: 15. The CDR3 bases are TGCAGTGCTGGGGGGGCGACTAGCGGGACAACCACTGAGCAGTTCTTC. Translating it yields CSAGGATSGTTTEQFF.

This clonotype showed up just once. V is TRBV27 and J is TRBJ2-7; no clear D. Trimming removed 6 bases at V and 4 bases at J, with 19 bases between. The CDR3 spans 15 residues. Looked up from germline, CDR1 is MNHEY and CDR2 is SMNVEV (reference sequence). In DNA, the CDR3 is TGTGCCAGCAGGCCCGTAGGCCCCAATAAATACGAGCAGTACTTC. Protein product: CASRPVGPNKYEQYF.

The sample holds one count of this clonotype. The J gene is TRBJ2-1, the V gene TRBV5-1; 12 bases are shared with TRBD1. This CDR3 is 15 amino acids long. The V gene's germline CDR1 is SGHRS and CDR2 YFSETQ. V dropped 4 bases and J dropped 8; count of bases not matched to a gene: 7. DNA of the CDR3: TGCGCCAGCAGCAACCGGGACAGGGGGCATGATGAGCAGTTCTTC. It yields the protein CASSNRDRGHDEQFF.

This chain links TRBV30 with TRBJ2-5, with 7 bases lining up with TRBD1. CDR1 is GTSNPN and CDR2 is SVGIG in the germline V gene (reference sequence). V lost 4 bases and J lost 0; bases outside the gene matches: 5. This CDR3 contains 14 residues. In DNA form, the CDR3 reads TGTGCCTGGACCCCGGGACAGTACCAAGAGACCCAGTACTTC. Translated, it gives CAWTPGQYQETQYF.

The J gene is TRBJ2-3, the V gene TRBV9; 7 bases match TRBD2. This CDR3 is built from 18 residues. In germline, CDR1 is SGDLS, CDR2 YYNGEE. Trimming at V came to 1 base and at J to 4 bases, leaving 15 bases not matched to a gene. The DNA for the CDR3 is TGTGCCAGCAGCGTATCCCTGAATGTTGGCGGGAGAGCAGATACGCAGTATTTT. Its translation is CASSVSLNVGGRADTQYF.

The genes are TRBV23-1 and TRBJ2-1; 8 positions match TRBD1. TRBV23-1 belongs to the ORF category, with a function that is uncertain. The CDR3 is 18 residues long. J gave up 4 bases and V 2 bases, and 13 bases lay outside the gene matches. The CDR3: CASSQERVGTGSYNEQFF. As DNA, the CDR3 is TGCGCCAGCAGTCAAGAAAGAGTCGGGACAGGTTCTTACAATGAGCAGTTCTTC.

The V and J genes are TRBV20-1 and TRBJ2-7, with a possible D match to TRBD1 (6 bases). With 4 bases removed from V and 3 bases from J, the gap between germline ends came to 13 bases. The CDR3 runs to 13 residues. CDR1 and CDR2 (germline): DFQATT, SNEGSKA (reference sequence). CDR3 DNA: TGCAGTGCTAATGGGGGCGTACTCTACGAGCAGTACTTC. This encodes CSANGGVLYEQYF.

V usage is TRBV20-1 and J usage is TRBJ2-1; D is unclear. The CDR3 consists of 12 residues. Germline CDR1 reads DFQATT; CDR2 reads SNEGSKA (reference sequence). V was cut by 1 base and J by 8 bases, with 9 bases left in between. The CDR3, as DNA: TGCAGTGCTAGAGTCCTATCCGATGAGCAGTTCTTC. This sequence encodes CSARVLSDEQFF.